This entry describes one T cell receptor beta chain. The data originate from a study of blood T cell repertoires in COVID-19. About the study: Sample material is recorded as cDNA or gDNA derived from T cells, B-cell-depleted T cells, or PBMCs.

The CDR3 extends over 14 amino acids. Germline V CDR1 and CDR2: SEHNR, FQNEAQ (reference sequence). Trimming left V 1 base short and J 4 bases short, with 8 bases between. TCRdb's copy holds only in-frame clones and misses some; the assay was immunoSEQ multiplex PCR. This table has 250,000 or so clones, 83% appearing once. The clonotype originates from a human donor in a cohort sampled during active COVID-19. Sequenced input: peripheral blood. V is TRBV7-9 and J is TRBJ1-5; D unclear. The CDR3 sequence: CASSLEPGNQPQHF. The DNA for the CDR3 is TGTGCCAGCAGCTTAGAGCCGGGTAATCAGCCCCAGCATTTT.